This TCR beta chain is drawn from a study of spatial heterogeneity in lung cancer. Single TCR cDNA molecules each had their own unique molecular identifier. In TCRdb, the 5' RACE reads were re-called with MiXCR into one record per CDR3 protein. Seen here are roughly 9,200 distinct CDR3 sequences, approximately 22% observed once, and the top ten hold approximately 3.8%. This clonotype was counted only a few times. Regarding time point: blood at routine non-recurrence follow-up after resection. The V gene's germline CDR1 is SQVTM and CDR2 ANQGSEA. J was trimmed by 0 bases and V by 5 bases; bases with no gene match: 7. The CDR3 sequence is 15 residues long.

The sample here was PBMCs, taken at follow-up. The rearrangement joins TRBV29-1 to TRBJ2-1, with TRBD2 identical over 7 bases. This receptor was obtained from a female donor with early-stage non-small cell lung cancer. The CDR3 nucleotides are TGCAGCGTTAGCCCCGGGACTAACTCCTACAATGAGCAGTTCTTC. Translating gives CSVSPGTNSYNEQFF.